This T cell receptor (beta chain) is drawn from a study of technical replicates of blood from a handful of donors. This clone was observed a few times. Measured with immunoSEQ multiplex PCR; TCRdb has only the in-frame clones, and not every one. The profile shows around 13,000 clones, 75% to 90% of them singletons. Germline V gene data show CDR1 as GTSNPN and CDR2 as SVGIG (reference sequence). V shed 0 bases and J shed 0 bases, with 12 bases lying between them. CDR3 length: 16 amino acids. Sequencing was carried out using PBMCs. The chain recombines TRBV30 with TRBJ1-5; D gene ambiguous. This TCR came from a human donor in good health. CDR3 loop: CAWSVDSGSSNQPQHF. The CDR3 DNA is TGTGCCTGGAGTGTTGATTCCGGGAGTAGCAATCAGCCCCAGCATTTT.